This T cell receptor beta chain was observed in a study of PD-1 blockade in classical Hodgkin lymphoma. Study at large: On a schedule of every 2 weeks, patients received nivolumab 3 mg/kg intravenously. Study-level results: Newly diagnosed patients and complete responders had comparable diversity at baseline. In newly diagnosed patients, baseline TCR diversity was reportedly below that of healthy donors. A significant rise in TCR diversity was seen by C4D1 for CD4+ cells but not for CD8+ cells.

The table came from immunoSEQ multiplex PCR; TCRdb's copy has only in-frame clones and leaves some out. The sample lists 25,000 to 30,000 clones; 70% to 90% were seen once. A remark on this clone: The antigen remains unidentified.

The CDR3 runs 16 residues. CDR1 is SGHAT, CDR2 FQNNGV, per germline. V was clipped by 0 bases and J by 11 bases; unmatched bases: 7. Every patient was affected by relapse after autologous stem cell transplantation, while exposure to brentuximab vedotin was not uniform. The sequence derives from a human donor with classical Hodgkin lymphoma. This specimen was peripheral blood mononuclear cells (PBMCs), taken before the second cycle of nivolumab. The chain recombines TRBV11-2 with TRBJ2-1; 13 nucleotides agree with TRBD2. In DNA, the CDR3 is TGTGCCAGCAGCTTAGATACTAGCGGGGGGGCCGTGAAGCAGTTCTTC. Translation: CASSLDTSGGAVKQFF.